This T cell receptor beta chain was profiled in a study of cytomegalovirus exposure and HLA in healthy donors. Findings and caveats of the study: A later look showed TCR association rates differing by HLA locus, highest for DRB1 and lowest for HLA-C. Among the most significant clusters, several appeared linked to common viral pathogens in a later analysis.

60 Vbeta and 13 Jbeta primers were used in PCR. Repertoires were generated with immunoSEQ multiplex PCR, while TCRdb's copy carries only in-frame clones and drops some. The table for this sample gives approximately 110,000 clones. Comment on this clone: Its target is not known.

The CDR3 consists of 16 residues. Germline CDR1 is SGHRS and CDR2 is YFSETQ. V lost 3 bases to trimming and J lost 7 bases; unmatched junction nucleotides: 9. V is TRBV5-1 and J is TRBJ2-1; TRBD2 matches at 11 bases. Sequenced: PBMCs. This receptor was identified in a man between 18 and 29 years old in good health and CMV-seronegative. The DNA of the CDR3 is TGCGCCAGCAGCTCGGATCTAGCGGGAGGACAGAATGAGCAGTTCTTC. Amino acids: CASSSDLAGGQNEQFF.